This T cell receptor (beta chain) was identified in a study of immune evolution from preneoplasia to lung adenocarcinoma. The study's findings and limits: Later-stage lesions appeared to have more T cells, more diversity, less clonality.

CDR1 DFQATT and CDR2 SNEGSKA come from the germline V gene (reference sequence). This CDR3 has 11 residues. Trimming pared 6 bases from V and 11 bases from J, leaving 14 bases between. Produced via immunoSEQ multiplex PCR; TCRdb's table is partial and in-frame only. The sample records around 8,000 clones, 83% being singletons. Two lung cancer pathologists independently confirmed each histologic diagnosis. With regard to this clone: Its cognate antigen is unknown.

V and J are TRBV20-1 and TRBJ1-5; D not resolved. Sequenced: FFPE minimally invasive lung adenocarcinoma tissue. This TCR was recovered from a person aged 65 to 79 with lung adenocarcinoma. In DNA form, the CDR3 reads TGCAGTGCAAAGAACCCCCAGGCCCAGCATTTT. It yields the protein CSAKNPQAQHF.